This entry concerns a single T cell receptor beta chain. Its target is not known. The data are from a study of cytomegalovirus exposure and HLA in healthy donors. Findings and caveats of the study: In a later analysis, several top co-occurrence clusters appeared linked to parvovirus B19, influenza, CMV and Epstein-Barr virus. When analyzed later, a missense DCLRE1C variant was found to be linked to TCR beta V- and J-gene trimming.

Germline V gene sequence: CDR1 WSHSY, CDR2 SAAADI. The CDR3 totals 14 residues. V was cut by 8 bases and J by 8 bases, with 19 bases left in between. The PCR made use of 60 Vbeta and 13 Jbeta primers. Sequencing was performed with immunoSEQ multiplex PCR; in TCRdb, only in-frame clones are kept and a portion is missing. The sample lists around 210,000 clones; roughly 81% were seen once. The chain recombines TRBV10-2 with TRBJ1-5; tentative D call: TRBD1 (5 bases). The sample comprised PBMCs. This TCR was recovered from a girl aged 2-10 years in good health and CMV-seronegative. The chain's CDR3 is CASPGTEGQEPQHF. The CDR3 nucleotides read TGCGCCAGCCCTGGGACGGAGGGTCAGGAGCCCCAGCATTTT.